The 22 T cell receptor beta chains presented below share a single source sample, sequenced in a study of blood T cell repertoires in COVID-19. Assay: immunoSEQ multiplex PCR; the TCRdb copy retains only in-frame clones and omits some. The table includes about 260,000 clones, around 84% detected once. Sequencing was performed on peripheral blood. The receptors were gathered from a woman between 40 and 55 years old who had recovered from COVID-19.

The V and J genes are TRBV19 and TRBJ1-3; 7 nucleotides agree with TRBD1. After removal of 7 bases from V and 3 bases from J, the junction contained 9 bases not matched to a gene. Germline V gene lookup returns CDR1 LNHDA and CDR2 SQIVND (reference sequence). This CDR3 spans 15 amino acids. CDR3: CASIPTGLYGNTIYF. CDR3 coding DNA: TGTGCCAGTATCCCGACAGGGCTTTATGGAAACACCATATATTTT.

The chain recombines TRBV5-4 with TRBJ2-3; TRBD2 aligns across 14 bases. This CDR3 comprises 17 residues. Germline V gene sequence: CDR1 SGHNT, CDR2 YYREEE (reference sequence). J gave up 0 bases and V 5 bases, and 5 bases lay outside the gene matches. CDR3 in amino acids: CASRPGLAGVSTDTQYF. The CDR3 region has the DNA TGTGCCAGCAGGCCGGGACTAGCGGGGGTTAGCACAGATACGCAGTATTTT.

The rearrangement links TRBV30 to TRBJ1-2; 11 positions agree with TRBD1. Losses at the gene ends were 4 bases for V and 7 bases for J; bases not matched to a gene: 14. The CDR3 sequence is 16 residues long. CDR1 is GTSNPN and CDR2 is SVGIG in the germline V gene (reference sequence). As DNA, the CDR3 is TGTGCCTGGACTGTTGGGGGGACAGGGGGTTATGGTGGCTACACCTTC. As protein: CAWTVGGTGGYGGYTF.

This chain connects TRBV5-6 to TRBJ2-7; D possibly corresponds to TRBD2 (6 bases). This CDR3 contains 18 residues. Trimming left V 0 bases short and J 3 bases short, with 22 bases between. In germline, CDR1 is SGHDT, CDR2 YYEEEE. This CDR3 reads CASSLAGRGITGVYEQYF. In DNA, the CDR3 is TGTGCCAGCAGCTTGGCCGGTCGGGGCATCACGGGGGTCTACGAGCAGTACTTC.

J is TRBJ2-3 and V is TRBV5-1; TRBD2 agrees at 9 bases. This CDR3 contains 15 residues. With 0 bases clipped from V and 3 bases from J, the junction kept 2 bases outside the gene matches. Germline CDR1 SGHRS, CDR2 YFSETQ. Here the CDR3 DNA reads TGCGCCAGCAGCTTGGTTAGCGGGGGTACAGATACGCAGTATTTT. Its protein product is CASSLVSGGTDTQYF.

The chain uses TRBV2 and TRBJ1-1, with TRBD1 identical over 9 bases. The germline CDR1 and CDR2 sequences are SNHLY and FYNNEI. Trimming cost V 6 bases and J 3 bases; bases outside gene matches: 8. This CDR3 is built from 15 residues. Written as DNA, the CDR3 is TGTGCCAGCAGGGGGGACAGGGCCAAATACACTGAAGCTTTCTTT. The encoded protein is CASRGDRAKYTEAFF. The whole variable domain, remainder taken from reference TRBV2 and TRBJ1-1, is EPEVTQTPSHQVTQMGQEVILRCVPISNHLYFYWYRQILGQKVEFLVSFYNNEISEKSEIFDDQFSVERPDGSNFTLKIRSTKLEDSAMYFCASRGDRAKYTEAFFGQGTRLTVV.

CDR3 bases: TGTGCCAGCAGTGAAAGAAGCGTCGGACTTAACACTGAAGCTTTCTTT. Protein product: CASSERSVGLNTEAFF. This chain uses TRBV6-1 with TRBJ1-1, with no clear D. Germline-derived CDR1 and CDR2 are MNHNS and SASEGT. V lost 2 bases to trimming and J lost 2 bases, with 15 bases between them. This CDR3 has 16 residues.

V usage is TRBV5-4 and J usage is TRBJ2-2, with TRBD1 as a possible D gene (6 bases). The germline V gene encodes CDR1 SGHNT and CDR2 YYREEE (reference sequence). The ends were cut back, 2 bases at V and 2 bases at J, with 10 bases in the middle. This CDR3 spans 15 amino acids. CDR3 sequence reads: CASSFRGGNTGELFF. As DNA, the CDR3 is TGTGCCAGCAGCTTTAGAGGGGGTAACACCGGGGAGCTGTTTTTT.

This chain connects TRBV2 to TRBJ1-5, with a possible D match to TRBD1 (5 bases). Germline-derived CDR1 and CDR2 are SNHLY and FYNNEI. V lost 2 bases and J 5 bases, leaving 10 bases between the germline ends. The CDR3 totals 14 residues. CDR3 DNA: TGTGCCAGCAGTGAAAGGACATCATATCAGCCCCAGCATTTT. This encodes CASSERTSYQPQHF.

CDR3 in amino acids: CASSLRQTGGNEKLFF. The DNA of the CDR3 is TGTGCCAGCAGCTTACGGCAGACAGGGGGTAATGAAAAACTGTTTTTT. The chain employs TRBV7-9 and TRBJ1-4; 9 bases are shared with TRBD1. Germline lookup yields CDR1 SEHNR and CDR2 FQNEAQ (reference sequence). The junction had 5 bases not matched to a gene; V was cut back by 2 bases and J by 4 bases. This CDR3 comprises 16 residues. Full variable domain (rest looked up from reference TRBV7-9 and TRBJ1-4): DTGVSQNPRHKITKRGQNVTFRCDPISEHNRLYWYRQTLGQGPEFLTYFQNEAQLEKSRLLSDRFSAERPKGSFSTLEIQRTEQGDSAMYLCASSLRQTGGNEKLFFGSGTQLSVL.

The chain carries TRBV30 and TRBJ1-1, with a weak D call TRBD1 (5 bases). Trimming pared 3 bases from V and 7 bases from J, leaving 18 bases between. Germline CDR1 is GTSNPN and CDR2 is SVGIG (reference sequence). The length of the CDR3 is 14 residues. CDR3 bases: TGTGCCTGGAGCAATCAGGGTGTGGGTAGTGAAGCTTTCTTT. Protein sequence: CAWSNQGVGSEAFF.

The chain has TRBV5-1 and TRBJ1-3; TRBD1 is a possible D gene (5 bases). The V end lost 4 bases, the J end lost 0 bases, and 14 bases lay between the germline ends. Germline V CDR1 and CDR2: SGHRS, YFSETQ. The CDR3 runs 16 residues. CDR3 sequence reads: CASSNGHTNSGNTIYF. In DNA, the CDR3 is TGCGCCAGCAGCAACGGACACACCAACTCTGGAAACACCATATATTTT.

The chain is built from TRBV28 and TRBJ1-6; no clear D gene. Trimming removed 8 bases from V and 3 bases from J, with 20 bases in between. The length of the CDR3 is 17 residues. CDR1 is MDHEN and CDR2 is SYDVKM in the germline V gene. The CDR3 spells CASAGLREGNYNSPLHF. The CDR3 DNA is TGTGCCAGCGCGGGCCTCCGGGAGGGCAACTATAATTCACCCCTCCACTTT. Full variable domain (outside the CDR3, taken from reference TRBV28 and TRBJ1-6): DVKVTQSSRYLVKRTGEKVFLECVQDMDHENMFWYRQDPGLGLRLIYFSYDVKMKEKGDIPEGYSVSREKKERFSLILESASTNQTSMYLCASAGLREGNYNSPLHFGNGTRLTVT.

This clone was observed a handful of times. The rearrangement uses TRBV28 and TRBJ2-5; 8 bases align to TRBD1. CDR3 length: 16 amino acids. The V gene's germline CDR1 is MDHEN and CDR2 SYDVKM. The J segment lost 4 bases and the V segment lost 6 bases, leaving 13 bases of the junction unmatched. In nucleotides, the CDR3 is TGTGCCAGCAGACACGGCGACAGGGGAGTTCGAGAGACCCAGTACTTC. Translation gives CASRHGDRGVRETQYF.

This chain uses TRBV6-1 with TRBJ1-5; tentatively, D is TRBD1 (6 bases). This CDR3 is 15 amino acids long. Germline lookup yields CDR1 MNHNS and CDR2 SASEGT. V was trimmed by 2 bases and J by 5 bases, leaving 13 bases between them. CDR3 nucleotide sequence: TGTGCCAGCAGTGAACTGCAGGGGTGGGATCAGCCCCAGCATTTT. This codes for CASSELQGWDQPQHF.

The chain couples TRBV5-1 to TRBJ2-5, with 10 bases identical to TRBD2. Germline V gives CDR1 SGHRS, CDR2 YFSETQ. The CDR3 is 17 amino acids. Unmatched junction bases numbered 14, after V lost 4 bases and J lost 5 bases. The DNA for the CDR3 is TGCGCCAGCAGCGTGCAAGCGGGGGGGCTTGCTTCCGAGACCCAGTACTTC. It is translated as CASSVQAGGLASETQYF.

The chain recombines TRBV13 with TRBJ1-4, with TRBD1 as a possible D gene (6 bases). Trimming stripped 6 bases from V and 7 bases from J, with 9 bases between. Germline V gene sequence: CDR1 PRHDT, CDR2 FYEKMQ (reference sequence). CDR3 length: 12 residues. The CDR3 sequence is CASRRGSEKLFF. In DNA, the CDR3 is TGTGCCAGCAGAAGGGGGAGTGAAAAACTGTTTTTT.

The chain is built from TRBV5-4 and TRBJ1-2; D remains ambiguous. The CDR3 covers 12 residues. Germline CDR1 reads SGHNT; CDR2 reads YYREEE (reference sequence). Trimming removed 4 bases at V and 6 bases at J, with 10 bases between. CDR3 sequence: CASSHAGDGYTF. As DNA, the CDR3 is TGTGCCAGCAGCCATGCCGGAGATGGCTACACCTTC. Full variable domain (missing parts from reference TRBV5-4 and TRBJ1-2): ETGVTQSPTHLIKTRGQQVTLRCSSQSGHNTVSWYQQALGQGPQFIFQYYREEENGRGNFPPRFSGLQFPNYSSELNVNALELDDSALYLCASSHAGDGYTFGSGTRLTVV.

The CDR3 reads CASHRQGYSGNTIYF. CDR3 bases: TGTGCCAGCCATCGGCAGGGGTACTCTGGAAACACCATATATTTT. The chain has TRBV5-5 and TRBJ1-3, with a weak D call TRBD1 (6 bases). CDR1 is SGHKS and CDR2 is YYEKEE in the germline V gene (reference sequence). Trimming left V 7 bases short and J 0 bases short, with 14 bases between. CDR3 size: 15 residues.

This clone was recorded once. Other DNA sequences in this sample translate to the same CDR3. This chain uses TRBV11-2 with TRBJ2-5, with 7 bases aligning to TRBD2. The CDR3 is 14 residues long. The J segment lost 1 base and the V segment lost 6 bases, leaving 5 bases of the junction unmatched. In germline, CDR1 is SGHAT, CDR2 FQNNGV. The CDR3 DNA reads TGTGCCAGCAGTTTCACGGGGGGCCAAGAGACCCAGTACTTC. It specifies CASSFTGGQETQYF.

The J gene is TRBJ1-3, the V gene TRBV18, with TRBD1 matching over 7 bases. This CDR3 contains 16 residues. V lost 5 bases to trimming and J lost 4 bases; unmatched junction nucleotides: 11. Per the germline V gene, CDR1 is KGHSH and CDR2 is LQKENI. The CDR3 loop reads CASSSPAGQPGNTIYF. The CDR3 DNA follows: TGTGCCAGCTCATCCCCCGCGGGACAGCCGGGAAACACCATATATTTT.

The genes are TRBV2 and TRBJ2-5; 7 nucleotides align to TRBD2. Trimming removed 5 bases from V and 5 bases from J; junction bases left unmatched: 11. CDR1 and CDR2 (germline): SNHLY, FYNNEI. This CDR3 contains 15 residues. The CDR3: CASSRLATRRETQYF. The CDR3 region has the DNA TGTGCCAGCAGTCGACTAGCAACGCGGCGGGAGACCCAGTACTTC.